Each of the 15 T cell receptor beta chains below was sequenced from the same sample in a study of cytomegalovirus exposure and HLA in healthy donors. In the PCR, 60 Vbeta and 13 Jbeta primers were used. Here immunoSEQ multiplex PCR was the method, and the copy in TCRdb shows in-frame clones only, minus some. The table records under 200,000 clones, 70% to 85% of them present only once. Sequenced sample: PBMCs. The receptors shown here come from a woman aged 35 to 49 in good health and CMV-seronegative.

V and J are TRBV28 and TRBJ1-2; D remains ambiguous. The CDR3 is made up of 14 amino acids. V was pared by 2 bases and J by 6 bases, with 13 bases between. CDR1 is MDHEN and CDR2 is SYDVKM in the germline V gene. The CDR3, as DNA: TGTGCCAGCAGTTTAAGTAGAGCGTCAAATGGCTACACCTTC. Its protein is CASSLSRASNGYTF.

This sequence joins TRBV23-1 and TRBJ2-7; 9 nucleotides match TRBD1. TRBV23-1 is sorted into the ORF group, with uncertain function. The V segment lost 3 bases and the J segment 1 base; nucleotides outside the gene matches: 10. The CDR3 is made up of 17 amino acids. The CDR3 protein is CASSHPGDRVFSYEQYF. The CDR3 DNA is TGCGCCAGCAGTCACCCTGGGGACAGGGTTTTTTCCTACGAGCAGTACTTC.

This clone occurred a few times. This chain uses TRBV5-1 with TRBJ1-5; 7 bases map to TRBD1. V trimming: 1 base; J trimming: 2 bases; junction bases outside the gene matches: 0. Germline CDR1 reads SGHRS; CDR2 reads YFSETQ. There are 14 residues in the CDR3. The CDR3 DNA is TGCGCCAGCAGCTTGACAGGGGGCAATCAGCCCCAGCATTTT. Amino acids: CASSLTGGNQPQHF.

This clone was counted between two and nine times. Germline is not matched at one junction end, which may reflect a read error. The chain couples TRBV5-1 to TRBJ1-2, with D tentatively TRBD1 (5 bases). The CDR3 is 11 amino acids. CDR1 is SGHRS and CDR2 is YFSETQ in the germline V gene. The CDR3 is CASSSGLLVAF. The CDR3 DNA reads as TGCGCCAGCAGCTCGGGACTCCTAGTGGCCTTC. The whole variable domain, filled in from reference TRBV5-1 and TRBJ1-2, reads KAGVTQTPRYLIKTRGQQVTLSCSPISGHRSVSWYQQTPGQGLQFLFEYFSETQRNKGNFPGRFSGRQFSNSRSEMNVSTLELGDSALYLCASSSGLLVAFGSGTRLTVV.

V gene TRBV30 combines with J gene TRBJ1-1; D might be TRBD1 (6 bases). Trimming left V 0 bases short and J 6 bases short, with 11 bases between. This CDR3 has 13 amino acids. CDR1 GTSNPN and CDR2 SVGIG come from the germline V gene (reference sequence). The CDR3 DNA follows: TGTGCCTGGAGTGTAACAGGGCGCGCTGAAGCTTTCTTT. This encodes CAWSVTGRAEAFF. Supplemented by reference TRBV30 and TRBJ1-1, the full variable domain reads SQTIHQWPATLVQPVGSPLSLECTVEGTSNPNLYWYRQAAGRGLQLLFYSVGIGQISSEVPQNLSASRPQDRQFILSSKKLLLSDSGFYLCAWSVTGRAEAFFGQGTRLTVV.

The chain carries TRBV12-5 and TRBJ2-7; TRBD1 aligns across 9 bases. The CDR3 is 15 residues long. Germline lookup yields CDR1 LGHNT and CDR2 FRNRAP. V lost 1 base and J lost 0; bases outside the gene matches: 1. The CDR3 loop reads CASGLGQGVSYEQYF. Written as DNA, the CDR3 is TGTGCTAGTGGTTTGGGACAGGGGGTCTCCTACGAGCAGTACTTC. Full variable domain (outside the CDR3, taken from reference TRBV12-5 and TRBJ2-7): DARVTQTPRHKVTEMGQEVTMRCQPILGHNTVFWYRQTMMQGLELLAYFRNRAPLDDSGMPKDRFSAEMPDATLATLKIQPSEPRDSAVYFCASGLGQGVSYEQYFGPGTRLTVT.

V gene TRBV29-1 combines with J gene TRBJ2-3; 11 nucleotides match TRBD2. This CDR3 has 15 amino acids. CDR1 is SQVTM, CDR2 ANQGSEA, per germline. V lost 3 bases and J lost 0; bases outside the gene matches: 2. This chain's CDR3 is CSVDASGRSTDTQYF. The CDR3 nucleotides are TGCAGCGTTGATGCTAGCGGGAGGAGCACAGATACGCAGTATTTT.

This chain joins TRBV9 and TRBJ2-1; the match to TRBD2 covers 13 bases. CDR1 SGDLS and CDR2 YYNGEE come from the germline V gene. This CDR3 contains 16 residues. The ends lost 5 bases at V and 6 bases at J; junction bases unmatched: 8. Written as DNA, the CDR3 is TGTGCCAGCAGGGCTTCTACTAGCGGGAGGGCCAATGAGCAGTTCTTC. Protein: CASRASTSGRANEQFF.

This clone turned up a few times. This chain connects TRBV28 to TRBJ1-5; TRBD1 agrees at 7 bases. The CDR3 runs to 16 residues. Losses at the gene ends were 3 bases for V and 7 bases for J; bases not matched to a gene: 12. CDR1 and CDR2 (germline): MDHEN, SYDVKM. CDR3 region: CASSLQGGVLKQPQHF. CDR3 DNA: TGTGCCAGCAGTTTGCAGGGGGGAGTTCTAAAGCAGCCCCAGCATTTT.

CDR3 coding DNA: TGTGCCAGCAGCTCGACCCGGGAGGGCTATGGCTACACCTTC. Its protein is CASSSTREGYGYTF. The rearrangement links TRBV11-3 to TRBJ1-2; D is uncertain. Trimming took 4 bases from V and 4 from J, leaving 13 bases between them. The V gene's germline CDR1 is SGHNT and CDR2 YENEEA. The CDR3 length is 14 residues.

The CDR3, as DNA: TGTGCCAGTAGTTCGGGGACACGACCACGTAACTATGGCTACACCTTC. Residues: CASSSGTRPRNYGYTF. The chain carries TRBV19 and TRBJ1-2, with D tentatively TRBD1 (6 bases). The CDR3 loop spans 16 amino acids. The V end was cut by 5 bases, the J end by 1 base, with 17 bases between. The V gene's germline CDR1 is LNHDA and CDR2 SQIVND (reference sequence). The full variable domain, in which reference TRBV19 and TRBJ1-2 provide the parts outside the CDR3, is DGGITQSPKYLFRKEGQNVTLSCEQNLNHDAMYWYRQDPGQGLRLIYYSQIVNDFQKGDIAEGYSVSREKKESFPLTVTSAQKNPTAFYLCASSSGTRPRNYGYTFGSGTRLTVV.

V usage is TRBV27 and J usage is TRBJ1-5; TRBD1 matches at 8 bases. V was clipped by 5 bases and J by 7 bases; unmatched bases: 1. Germline V gives CDR1 MNHEY, CDR2 SMNVEV (reference sequence). The CDR3 sequence is 12 residues long. The CDR3 spells CASSPGGQPQHF. CDR3 nucleotide sequence: TGTGCCAGCAGTCCAGGGGGCCAGCCCCAGCATTTT.

V usage is TRBV6-5 and J usage is TRBJ1-1; 8 nucleotides align to TRBD1. The germline V gene has CDR1 MNHEY and CDR2 SVGAGI. The CDR3 is 14 amino acids. Trimming cost V 5 bases and J 5 bases; bases outside gene matches: 7. Here the CDR3 DNA reads TGTGCCAGCAGTCCACAGGGGGGGCAGACTGAAGCTTTCTTT. Encoded protein: CASSPQGGQTEAFF.

V and J are TRBV5-5 and TRBJ2-2, with 7 nucleotides matching TRBD1. The CDR3 is 15 amino acids. The V gene's germline CDR1 is SGHKS and CDR2 YYEKEE (reference sequence). J gave up 1 base and V 4 bases, and 4 bases lay outside the gene matches. The CDR3 region is CASSPGTVNTGELFF. In DNA form, the CDR3 reads TGTGCCAGCAGCCCCGGGACAGTGAACACCGGGGAGCTGTTTTTT.

The chain joins TRBV11-2 to TRBJ2-3; D possibly corresponds to TRBD2 (6 bases). Deletions cut 5 bases from V and 4 bases from J, with 16 bases between. The CDR3 totals 15 residues. CDR1 SGHAT and CDR2 FQNNGV come from the germline V gene. CDR3 nucleotide sequence: TGTGCCAGCAGCGGGGGGTCACTAGTTTCAGATACGCAGTATTTT. Its protein is CASSGGSLVSDTQYF.